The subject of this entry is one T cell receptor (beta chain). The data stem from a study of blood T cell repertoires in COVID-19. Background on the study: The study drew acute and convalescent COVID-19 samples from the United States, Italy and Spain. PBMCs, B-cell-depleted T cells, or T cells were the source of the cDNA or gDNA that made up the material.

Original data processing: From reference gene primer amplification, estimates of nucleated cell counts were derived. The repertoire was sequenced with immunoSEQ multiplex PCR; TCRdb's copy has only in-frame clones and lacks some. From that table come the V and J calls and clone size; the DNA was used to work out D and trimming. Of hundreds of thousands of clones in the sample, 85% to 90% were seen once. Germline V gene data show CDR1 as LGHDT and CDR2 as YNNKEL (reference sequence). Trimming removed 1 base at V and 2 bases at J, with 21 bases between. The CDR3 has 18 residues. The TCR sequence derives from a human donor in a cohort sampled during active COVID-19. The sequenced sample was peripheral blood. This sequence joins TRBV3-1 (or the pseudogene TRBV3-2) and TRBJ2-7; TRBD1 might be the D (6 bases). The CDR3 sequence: CASSQGDTWTHSPYEQYF. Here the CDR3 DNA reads TGTGCCAGCAGCCAAGGGGACACCTGGACTCACAGCCCCTACGAGCAGTACTTC.